The 22 T cell receptor beta chains reported below all come from one sample, sequenced in a study of shared clonotypes between healthy human individuals. The data were produced by immunoSEQ multiplex PCR, yet TCRdb's version contains in-frame clones alone and is incomplete. In the table there are around 1,900,000 clones, 93% of which are singletons. Naive CD8 cells, CD45RO-negative and positively selected for CCR7, excluded terminally differentiated effector memory CD45RA+ cells. The sample consisted of naive CD8+ T cells from PBMCs. The origin of the receptors is a man between 18 and 35 years old in good health. Some clones in this sample may be carry-over from other donors' samples.

The V gene is TRBV9, the J gene TRBJ2-7; 12 bases map to TRBD1. This CDR3 comprises 15 residues. Germline CDR1 and CDR2: SGDLS and YYNGEE. J was trimmed by 6 bases and V by 0 bases; bases with no gene match: 4. CDR3 DNA sequence: TGTGCCAGCAGCGTAGCTCGGGACAGGGGGCCCGAGCAGTACTTC. Protein: CASSVARDRGPEQYF.

The chain carries TRBV29-1 and TRBJ2-6, with a tentative D call TRBD2 (5 bases). This CDR3 is 15 amino acids long. Germline lookup yields CDR1 SQVTM and CDR2 ANQGSEA. V lost 6 bases, J lost 0 bases, and 12 bases lay in between. The CDR3 here is CSVEGQLSGANVLTF. In nucleotides, the CDR3 is TGCAGCGTCGAGGGCCAGCTCTCTGGGGCCAACGTCCTGACTTTC.

The chain employs TRBV5-4 and TRBJ2-5; weak D call: TRBD1 (5 bases). Trimming removed 2 bases at V and 1 base at J, with 9 bases between. The CDR3 is 14 amino acids. CDR1 SGHNT and CDR2 YYREEE come from the germline V gene (reference sequence). The CDR3 sequence: CASSFPGSQETQYF. DNA of the CDR3: TGTGCCAGCAGCTTCCCAGGGTCCCAAGAGACCCAGTACTTC. The variable domain in full, completed from reference TRBV5-4 and TRBJ2-5, reads ETGVTQSPTHLIKTRGQQVTLRCSSQSGHNTVSWYQQALGQGPQFIFQYYREEENGRGNFPPRFSGLQFPNYSSELNVNALELDDSALYLCASSFPGSQETQYFGPGTRLLVL.

The chain recombines TRBV29-1 with TRBJ2-7, with D uncertain. Germline lookup yields CDR1 SQVTM and CDR2 ANQGSEA. V lost 4 bases, J lost 0 bases, and 10 bases lay in between. The length of the CDR3 is 13 residues. CDR3: CSVGTALSYEQYF. DNA of the CDR3: TGCAGCGTTGGCACGGCCCTCTCCTACGAGCAGTACTTC.

The chain carries TRBV27 and TRBJ2-6; D is ambiguous. Trimming removed 6 bases from V and 2 bases from J, with 8 bases in between. The CDR3 has 14 amino acids. CDR1 is MNHEY, CDR2 SMNVEV, per germline (reference sequence). In DNA, the CDR3 is TGTGCCAGCAGCAAGTTAACTGGGGCCAACGTCCTGACTTTC. It specifies CASSKLTGANVLTF. Full variable domain (rest looked up from reference TRBV27 and TRBJ2-6): EAQVTQNPRYLITVTGKKLTVTCSQNMNHEYMSWYRQDPGLGLRQIYYSMNVEVTDKGDVPEGYKVSRKEKRNFPLILESPSPNQTSLYFCASSKLTGANVLTFGAGSRLTVL.

This sequence joins TRBV18 and TRBJ1-2; D unresolved. Germline values: CDR1 KGHSH, CDR2 LQKENI. The CDR3 runs 14 residues. V was trimmed by 2 bases and J by 4 bases, leaving 11 bases between them. The CDR3 loop reads CASSPGEAFYGYTF. For the CDR3, the DNA is TGTGCCAGCTCACCAGGGGAGGCTTTCTATGGCTACACCTTC.

The rearrangement links TRBV7-9 to TRBJ2-6, with a weak D call TRBD2 (6 bases). V lost 6 bases and J lost 0, with 12 bases in between. CDR1 is SEHNR, CDR2 FQNEAQ, per germline (reference sequence). This CDR3 is 16 amino acids long. The CDR3 nucleotides read TGTGCCAGCAGTTCGGGACTCGACTCTGGGGCCAACGTCCTGACTTTC. The encoded protein is CASSSGLDSGANVLTF.

With regard to this clone: Other nucleotide sequences in the sample specify the same CDR3. In nucleotides, the CDR3 is TGTGCCAGCAGTGAACGGGGGTTGAACACTGAAGCTTTCTTT. Protein product: CASSERGLNTEAFF. The rearrangement links TRBV25-1 to TRBJ1-1; weak D call: TRBD1 (5 bases). Germline loops: CDR1 MGHDK, CDR2 SYGVNS. Trimming shortened V by 2 bases and J by 0 bases, and 7 bases separated the two germline ends. This CDR3 has 14 residues.

The gene calls are TRBV19 and TRBJ1-4; D is unresolved. This CDR3 region has 15 residues. The ends were cut back, 4 bases at V and 5 bases at J, with 14 bases in the middle. In germline, CDR1 is LNHDA, CDR2 SQIVND (reference sequence). CDR3 loop: CASSKRSVPNEKLFF. The CDR3 bases are TGTGCCAGTAGTAAACGGTCCGTACCGAATGAAAAACTGTTTTTT.

The chain couples TRBV2 to TRBJ1-5; D gene unclear. The V gene lost 2 bases and the J gene lost 12 bases, with 14 bases spanning the gap. Per germline, CDR1 SNHLY and CDR2 FYNNEI. This CDR3 is built from 13 residues. In DNA form, the CDR3 reads TGTGCCAGCAGTGAAAGTGCAGGCTTTGTCCAGCATTTT. Translation gives CASSESAGFVQHF.

The table lists this clone with a count of one. Different DNA sequences within this sample yield the same CDR3. This chain connects TRBV27 to TRBJ2-1, with 10 bases aligning to TRBD2. Losses at the gene ends were 3 bases for V and 4 bases for J; bases not matched to a gene: 3. Germline-derived CDR1 and CDR2 are MNHEY and SMNVEV (reference sequence). This CDR3 is 15 amino acids long. CDR3 sequence: CASSFLAGVYNEQFF. CDR3 nucleotide sequence: TGTGCCAGCAGTTTCCTAGCGGGAGTTTACAATGAGCAGTTCTTC.

The V call is TRBV11-3, the J call TRBJ2-1; 10 bases are a match to TRBD2. Germline-derived CDR1 and CDR2 are SGHNT and YENEEA. Unmatched junction bases numbered 7, after V lost 5 bases and J lost 6 bases. CDR3 size: 15 residues. CDR3 sequence: CASSRPGLASNEQFF. In nucleotides, the CDR3 is TGTGCCAGCAGCCGCCCGGGACTAGCGAGCAATGAGCAGTTCTTC.

V gene TRBV11-1 combines with J gene TRBJ2-7; TRBD1 matches 7 bases. Per germline, CDR1 SGHAT and CDR2 FQDESV (reference sequence). V was clipped by 4 bases and J by 3 bases; unmatched bases: 6. The CDR3 runs 14 residues. The CDR3 DNA follows: TGTGCCAGCAGCTCCCCGGGACAGAACTACGAGCAGTACTTC. It encodes CASSSPGQNYEQYF.

This chain links TRBV19 with TRBJ1-1; D uncertain. The germline gives CDR1 LNHDA, CDR2 SQIVND (reference sequence). The CDR3 spans 16 residues. V lost 2 bases to trimming and J lost 0 bases, with 13 bases between them. The CDR3 bases are TGTGCCAGTAGTATATTGAGGGCGACCCTGAACACTGAAGCTTTCTTT. Its protein product is CASSILRATLNTEAFF.

Turning to this clone: The junction and the germline gene differ at one end; a read error may be behind it. The chain has TRBV2 and TRBJ2-3; D possibly corresponds to TRBD2 (5 bases). CDR1 and CDR2 (germline): SNHLY, FYNNEI. This CDR3 has 14 amino acids. CDR3 DNA: TGTGCCAGCACTGAAGCGGACAGCACAGATACGCAGTATTTT. It is translated as CASTEADSTDTQYF.

The gene calls are TRBV11-2 and TRBJ2-5; possible D gene TRBD2, 5 bases. CDR3 length: 16 amino acids. From germline, CDR1 is SGHAT and CDR2 FQNNGV. Deletions cut 4 bases from V and 1 base from J, with 16 bases between. DNA of the CDR3: TGTGCCAGCAGCTGGACCCTCCTTGGAGGCCAAGAGACCCAGTACTTC. This encodes CASSWTLLGGQETQYF. Together with reference TRBV11-2 and TRBJ2-5, the CDR3 gives the full variable domain: EAGVAQSPRYKIIEKRQSVAFWCNPISGHATLYWYQQILGQGPKLLIQFQNNGVVDDSQLPKDRFSAERLKGVDSTLKIQPAKLEDSAVYLCASSWTLLGGQETQYFGPGTRLLVL.

V gene TRBV2 combines with J gene TRBJ1-5; no reliable D call. The CDR3 is 19 residues long. The germline CDR1 and CDR2 sequences are SNHLY and FYNNEI. The V and J ends lost 6 bases and 0 bases respectively, with 24 bases between them. The CDR3 DNA sequence: TGTGCCAGCAGGGCGAGGATGGCATTCGAAGTTTATAGCAATCAGCCCCAGCATTTT. It yields the protein CASRARMAFEVYSNQPQHF. The whole variable domain, remainder taken from reference TRBV2 and TRBJ1-5, is EPEVTQTPSHQVTQMGQEVILRCVPISNHLYFYWYRQILGQKVEFLVSFYNNEISEKSEIFDDQFSVERPDGSNFTLKIRSTKLEDSAMYFCASRARMAFEVYSNQPQHFGDGTRLSIL.

The rearrangement uses TRBV11-2 and TRBJ2-5, with unresolved D. Germline assignment: CDR1 SGHAT and CDR2 FQNNGV. Trimming removed 2 bases from V and 5 bases from J, with 15 bases in between. The CDR3 totals 15 residues. CDR3: CASSLSPRPTETQYF. In nucleotides, the CDR3 is TGTGCCAGCAGCTTATCACCCCGTCCCACGGAGACCCAGTACTTC.

This clone was seen just once. This chain uses TRBV28 with TRBJ2-5; 9 bases align to TRBD2. The J call may not be correct, given that the DNA end is closer to TRBJ2-7. This CDR3 comprises 17 residues. Germline assignment: CDR1 MDHEN and CDR2 SYDVKM. The CDR3 DNA is TGTGCCAGCAGTTTACGGGATAGCGGGAGTGCGTCCTACGAGCAGTACTTC. Translated, it gives CASSLRDSGSASYEQYF.

A single count supports this clone. The genes are TRBV2 and TRBJ1-1; no clear D gene. This CDR3 has 12 amino acids. Trimming removed 6 bases at V and 3 bases at J, with 8 bases between. The germline gives CDR1 SNHLY, CDR2 FYNNEI. The CDR3 region is CASRFGYTEAFF. CDR3 sequence (DNA): TGTGCCAGCAGATTCGGGTACACTGAAGCTTTCTTT.

The rearrangement joins TRBV7-8 to TRBJ1-2; D not certain. The germline V and J ends were trimmed by 5 bases and 4 bases, with 14 bases remaining between them. The CDR3 runs 14 residues. CDR1 and CDR2 from the germline V gene are SGHVS and FQNEAQ. Here the CDR3 DNA reads TGTGCCAGCAGCGCCCCCAAGATGACCTATGGCTACACCTTC. Its protein is CASSAPKMTYGYTF.

Notes on this clone: The same CDR3 can be traced to other DNA sequences in this sample. The rearrangement links TRBV28 to TRBJ2-7, with unresolved D. V dropped 3 bases and J dropped 4 bases, with 4 bases sitting between them. This CDR3 region has 11 residues. The V gene's germline CDR1 is MDHEN and CDR2 SYDVKM. In nucleotides, the CDR3 is TGTGCCAGCAGTTTGATTTACGAGCAGTACTTC. It yields the protein CASSLIYEQYF.